The following is a T cell receptor (beta chain) sequence with its context. This clone was picked up a small number of times. Its antigen is unknown. No per-base quality is available; no much larger clone lies one base away. These data are taken from a study of blood T cell repertoires in COVID-19 (dated by TCRdb to about 2020). For the wider study: Samples from collaborators originated in the United States, Italy and Spain and spanned both the acute and convalescent phases of COVID-19. The prospective study material was composed of cDNA or gDNA derived from T cells, B-cell-depleted T cells, or PBMCs. The dataset comprised deeply sampled blood TCRbeta repertoires from subjects exposed to, actively infected with, or recovered from COVID-19. A freely available public database, intended as a resource for researchers studying the immune response to SARS-CoV-2, is where the repertoires were released. The samples were drawn from the first 160 participants of the ongoing ImmuneRACE study and from 1,254 subjects provided by 6 global collaborators. A de-identified subject ID, COVID-19 status, age in years and sex were almost always included in the sample metadata. Where available, HLA class I and class II types were obtained from metadata supplied by the sample provider rather than from assay-based typing.

The CDR3 spans 12 residues, from the cysteine through the phenylalanine. The sequence is cut down to CDR3 DNA, 36 bases in frame from base 1. V is trimmed back by 6 bases and J by 8 bases, and the junction contains 4 bases that no gene match accounts for. The germline V gene (reference sequence) yields MNHNY for CDR1 and SVGAGI for CDR2. Overall study outcomes, separate from this receptor: How much clinical and demographic metadata was included differed by source and by participant, and the metadata was provided uncurated.

The immunoSEQ Assay, a bias-controlled multiplex PCR, was used to amplify TCRbeta CDR3 regions from genomic DNA. The authors' pipeline ran thus. The number of nucleated cells in each sample was estimated by amplification of reference gene primers within the assay. To quantify the absolute abundance of each unique TCRbeta CDR3 rearrangement, sequence reads were collapsed and filtered. For each sample, productive Simpson clonality was calculated as the square root of Simpson's diversity index across productive rearrangements. TCRdb obtained this table from immuneACCESS and retained in-frame rearrangements with V and J assigned. These tables miss some clones; where compared with another copy, unresolved V genes account for less than half of the shortfall, and the remainder is unexplained. V, J and clone size reflect that table, while D and trimming were determined from the DNA. Here the sample has 25,000 to 30,000 clones; 55% to 80% occur a single time. 17% of the sample belongs to the ten largest clones.

Each collaborating institution followed its own protocols to collect whole blood in K2EDTA tubes. For TCRbeta analysis, collaborators shipped samples in one of three forms: frozen whole blood, isolated PBMCs, or DNA extracted from either of those sample types. This TCR was recovered from a human donor in a cohort sampled during active COVID-19. The sequenced material came from peripheral blood. The chain is assembled from TRBV6-6 and TRBJ2-1; a stretch of 7 junction bases matches TRBD2. CDR3 protein: CASSRRGDEQFF. The DNA sequence reads TGTGCCAGCAGCCGACGGGGGGATGAGCAGTTCTTC.